The 15 T cell receptor beta chains in this list originate from one sample, sequenced in a study of CD8 T cells in Susac syndrome. After extraction with the RNeasy kit, about 0.45 to 1 ug of the RNA was reverse transcribed using random hexamers. MiXCR, run by TCRdb on the immunoSEQ multiplex PCR reads, gives a single entry per CDR3 protein. This table holds over 130,000 distinct CDR3 sequences, roughly 95% found once. The sequencing sample was made of CD4+ T cells from PBMCs. The receptors shown here come from a human donor with multiple sclerosis.

The DNA for the CDR3 is TGTGCCAGCAGCAAGGCCGGGACAGGGAAACTCCACTTT. It is translated as CASSKAGTGKLHF. The chain links TRBV7-9 to TRBJ1-6, with 9 bases lining up with TRBD1. Trimming removed 5 bases from V and 16 bases from J; junction bases left unmatched: 9. Germline lookup yields CDR1 SEHNR and CDR2 FQNEAQ (reference sequence). There are 13 residues in the CDR3.

V gene TRBV12-3 or TRBV12-4 combines with J gene TRBJ2-1, with 13 positions matching TRBD2. The CDR3 runs 15 residues. V shed 6 bases, J shed 6 bases, and the junction held 5 bases outside the gene matches. As DNA, the CDR3 is TGTGCCAGCAGAATTGGACTAGCGGGAGCCAATGAGCAGTTCTTC. Protein product: CASRIGLAGANEQFF.

CDR3 nucleotides: TGTGCCAGCTCCCGGAAAAAGAGGGAGCAGTACTTC. This gives the protein CASSRKKREQYF. V gene TRBV21-1 combines with J gene TRBJ2-7; the table's D call TRBD1 went unverified against the DNA. TRBV21-1 is designated a pseudogene. CDR3 length: 12 amino acids.

This clonotype occurred once. The gene calls are TRBV2 and TRBJ1-2; D is unclear. The CDR3 totals 13 residues. Trimming cost V 7 bases and J 2 bases, with 11 bases left between them. CDR1 and CDR2 (germline): SNHLY, FYNNEI. CDR3 protein: CASTPDGNYGYTF. Here the CDR3 DNA reads TGTGCCAGCACCCCTGACGGAAACTATGGCTACACCTTC. The full variable domain, completed using reference TRBV2 and TRBJ1-2, is EPEVTQTPSHQVTQMGQEVILRCVPISNHLYFYWYRQILGQKVEFLVSFYNNEISEKSEIFDDQFSVERPDGSNFTLKIRSTKLEDSAMYFCASTPDGNYGYTFGSGTRLTVV.

V is TRBV5-6 and J is TRBJ1-1; possibly TRBD1 for D (6 bases). V shed 3 bases and J shed 1 base, with 19 bases lying between them. This CDR3 has 17 residues. Germline CDR1 is SGHDT and CDR2 is YYEEEE. Here the CDR3 reads CASSSTGTSPWNTEAFF. The CDR3, as DNA: TGTGCCAGCAGCTCAACCGGGACATCTCCCTGGAACACTGAAGCTTTCTTT.

The chain combines TRBV28 with TRBJ1-5, with unresolved D. Germline-derived CDR1 and CDR2 are MDHEN and SYDVKM. V was cut by 7 bases and J by 1 base, with 11 bases left in between. This CDR3 has 14 amino acids. CDR3: CASITTPSNQPQHF. Here the CDR3 DNA reads TGTGCCAGCATTACGACCCCGAGCAATCAGCCCCAGCATTTT.

The V and J genes are TRBV2 and TRBJ2-1; perhaps TRBD2 as D (5 bases). Trimming pared 1 base from V and 7 bases from J, leaving 8 bases between. CDR1 and CDR2 from the germline V gene are SNHLY and FYNNEI. CDR3 size: 13 residues. The CDR3, as DNA: TGTGCCAGCAGTGAAGAGAGAGGGAATGAGCAGTTCTTC. Protein sequence: CASSEERGNEQFF.

The chain carries TRBV7-2 and TRBJ1-4; D call uncertain. CDR3 size: 12 residues. Germline CDR1 SGHTA, CDR2 FQGNSA. Trimming took 3 bases from V and 8 from J, leaving 7 bases between them. In DNA form, the CDR3 reads TGTGCCAGCAGCTTGGGTAAAGAAAAACTGTTTTTT. This encodes CASSLGKEKLFF. The full variable domain, completed using reference TRBV7-2 and TRBJ1-4, is GAGVSQSPSNKVTEKGKDVELRCDPISGHTALYWYRQSLGQGLEFLIYFQGNSAPDKSGLPSDRFSAERTGGSVSTLTIQRTQQEDSAVYLCASSLGKEKLFFGSGTQLSVL.

This clonotype appeared once. Compared with germline, one end of the junction differs, possibly owing to a read error. The V and J genes are TRBV20-1 and TRBJ2-7; 10 bases map to TRBD2. The CDR3 length is 11 residues. Germline V gives CDR1 DFQATT, CDR2 SNEGSKA (reference sequence). CDR3 residues: CSADLAGANVF. The CDR3 DNA reads as TGCAGTGCTGATCTAGCGGGGGCCAATGTCTTC.

The rearrangement links TRBV5-4 to TRBJ2-7; D is possibly TRBD1 or TRBD2 (5 bases each). V lost 4 bases, J lost 3 bases, and 17 bases lay in between. The CDR3 is 15 amino acids. Germline V CDR1 and CDR2: SGHNT, YYREEE (reference sequence). For the CDR3, the DNA is TGTGCCAGCAGCCACTCCCCGGGGACCCGCTACGAGCAGTACTTC. It is translated as CASSHSPGTRYEQYF.

This chain links TRBV7-9 with TRBJ1-6; no clear D gene. The CDR3 is 14 residues long. Germline-derived CDR1 and CDR2 are SEHNR and FQNEAQ (reference sequence). V shed 7 bases and J shed 6 bases, with 13 bases lying between them. This chain's CDR3 is CASTRSASNSPLHF. The CDR3 DNA reads TGTGCCAGCACCCGCAGTGCGAGTAATTCACCCCTCCACTTT.

The chain is built from TRBV20-1 and TRBJ2-1, with D maybe TRBD2 (7 bases). Germline V gene sequence: CDR1 DFQATT, CDR2 SNEGSKA (reference sequence). CDR3 size: 14 residues. This chain's CDR3 is CSYSGTSSYNEQFF. The CDR3 region has the DNA TGCAGCTACAGCGGGACAAGCTCCTACAATGAGCAGTTCTTC.

The rearrangement joins TRBV19 to TRBJ2-3; weak D call: TRBD2 (6 bases). The V end was cut by 6 bases, the J end by 6 bases, with 10 bases between. CDR3 length: 12 amino acids. Germline CDR1 and CDR2: LNHDA and SQIVND (reference sequence). The CDR3, as DNA: TGTGCCAGTAGACAGGCGGGGGATACGCAGTATTTT. Encoded protein: CASRQAGDTQYF.

V gene TRBV3-1 combines with J gene TRBJ2-7; D gene unclear. The CDR3 runs to 15 residues. Deletions cut 4 bases from V and 4 bases from J, with 17 bases between. Per the germline V gene, CDR1 is LGHDT and CDR2 is YNNKEL (reference sequence). The CDR3 loop is CASSPPERTIYEQYF. The CDR3 nucleotides read TGTGCCAGCAGCCCCCCCGAACGGACCATTTACGAGCAGTACTTC.

The chain employs TRBV7-8 and TRBJ2-1; D possibly uses TRBD1 or TRBD2 (5 bases each). Germline loops: CDR1 SGHVS, CDR2 FQNEAQ. The CDR3 loop spans 16 amino acids. V was shortened by 5 bases and J by 1 base, with 15 bases between the two germline ends. CDR3 protein: CASSPYRGVSYNEQFF. Written as DNA, the CDR3 is TGTGCCAGCAGCCCCTATCGGGGCGTTTCCTACAATGAGCAGTTCTTC.